Below are 32 T cell receptor beta chains sequenced from a single sample in a study of T and B cells in COVID-19 patients. BIOMED2 TRB-A/B primer pools were used in multiplex TRB PCR. TCRdb reprocessed the multiplex PCR reads with MiXCR, giving one entry per CDR3 protein. Of 4,000 to 5,000 distinct CDR3 sequences in the sample, around 30% were seen once. TRB was amplified from approximately 250-480 ng of blood genomic DNA. The specimen was blood. These receptors all come from a human donor with active COVID-19.

This clonotype was counted only a few times. At one end, the junction sequence differs from germline, possibly due to a read error. The genes are TRBV4-3 and TRBJ2-2, with TRBD2 as a possible D gene (6 bases). CDR3 length: 14 residues. Looked up from germline, CDR1 is LGHNA and CDR2 is YSLEER. CDR3 amino acids: CASSQDASAGELFF. The DNA of the CDR3 is TGTGCCAGCAGCCAAGACGCTAGCGCCGGGGAGCTGTTTTTT.

The chain has TRBV19 and TRBJ1-1; a possible D gene is TRBD1 (6 bases). Trimming pared 5 bases from V and 4 bases from J, leaving 14 bases between. CDR1 is LNHDA, CDR2 SQIVND, per germline (reference sequence). The CDR3 is 14 residues long. CDR3 nucleotide sequence: TGTGCCAGTAGTTTAACAGGGTTTGGCACTGAAGCTTTCTTT. It specifies CASSLTGFGTEAFF.

This clonotype has only a few counts. The rearrangement links TRBV19 to TRBJ1-1; D call uncertain. CDR1 and CDR2 from the germline V gene are LNHDA and SQIVND (reference sequence). CDR3 length: 15 amino acids. Deletions cut 7 bases from V and 0 bases from J, with 15 bases between. The CDR3 loop reads CASMIAPTVNTEAFF. CDR3 nucleotide sequence: TGTGCCAGTATGATCGCCCCTACTGTGAACACTGAAGCTTTCTTT.

This clonotype qualifies as medium-sized. The V gene is TRBV18, the J gene TRBJ2-6; no reliable D call. Germline V CDR1 and CDR2: KGHSH, LQKENI. CDR3 length: 16 residues. Trimming removed 4 bases from V and 0 bases from J, with 10 bases in between. The CDR3 nucleotides read TGTGCCAGCTCACTGGACGTTCCCTCTGGGGCCAACGTCCTGACTTTC. It yields the protein CASSLDVPSGANVLTF.

This clonotype qualifies as medium-sized (0.01 to 0.1%). The rearrangement joins TRBV15 to TRBJ2-7; 8 bases agree with TRBD2. Germline lookup yields CDR1 LNHNV and CDR2 YYDKDF (reference sequence). Trimming at V came to 0 bases and at J to 4 bases, leaving 5 bases not matched to a gene. The CDR3 runs to 15 residues. The CDR3 DNA reads as TGTGCCACCAGCAGAGATCACGGCGGGAGGTACGAGCAGTACTTC. Protein: CATSRDHGGRYEQYF.

The CDR3 sequence is CASRTVREVNPGSTDTQYF. CDR3 bases: TGTGCCAGCAGAACAGTCCGGGAAGTAAACCCGGGTTCCACAGATACGCAGTATTTT. The rearrangement links TRBV6-1 to TRBJ2-3; TRBD2 might be the D (5 bases). Germline assignment: CDR1 MNHNS and CDR2 SASEGT. V lost 6 bases to trimming and J lost 2 bases, with 27 bases between them. The length of the CDR3 is 19 residues.

This clonotype qualifies as large. The chain combines TRBV19 with TRBJ2-2; tentatively, D is TRBD1 or TRBD2 (5 bases each). V was clipped by 6 bases and J by 3 bases, with 14 bases between them. Germline-derived CDR1 and CDR2 are LNHDA and SQIVND (reference sequence). The CDR3 spans 15 residues. CDR3 amino acids: CASRLRDHDTGELFF. Here the CDR3 DNA reads TGTGCCAGTAGACTCCGGGACCACGACACCGGGGAGCTGTTTTTT.

Relative to its sample, this clonotype is medium-sized. The rearrangement uses TRBV29-1 and TRBJ1-5, with D hard to call. V lost 2 bases and J 4 bases, leaving 9 bases between the germline ends. The CDR3 is 13 residues long. Germline loops: CDR1 SQVTM, CDR2 ANQGSEA. In DNA, the CDR3 is TGCAGCGTTGAATCTGCGCGAAATCAGCCCCAGCATTTT. This sequence encodes CSVESARNQPQHF.

Ten or more counts support this clonotype. V is TRBV19 and J is TRBJ1-5, with D possibly matching TRBD1 (6 bases). Deletions cut 3 bases from V and 7 bases from J, with 19 bases between. Germline values: CDR1 LNHDA, CDR2 SQIVND (reference sequence). The CDR3 has 16 residues. The chain's CDR3 is CASSMARQVRGQPQHF. The CDR3 DNA is TGTGCCAGTAGTATGGCCCGACAGGTACGGGGGCAGCCCCAGCATTTT.

This sequence joins TRBV4-3 and TRBJ2-3; D gene ambiguous. Trimming cost V 4 bases and J 2 bases, with 7 bases left between them. CDR3 length equals 13 residues. Per germline, CDR1 LGHNA and CDR2 YSLEER. The CDR3 protein is CASSLLITDTQYF. DNA of the CDR3: TGCGCCAGCAGCCTATTAATCACAGATACGCAGTATTTT.

Remarks on this clonotype: The junction and the germline gene differ at one end; a read error may be behind it. J is TRBJ2-1 and V is TRBV7-9; 7 positions agree with TRBD2. Germline CDR1 is SEHNR and CDR2 is FQNEAQ (reference sequence). The CDR3 totals 14 residues. This chain's CDR3 is CASSLDAGAVGKYF. DNA for the CDR3: TGTGCCAGCAGCTTAGATGCGGGAGCGGTGGGAAAGTACTTC.

By proportion, this clonotype is medium-sized. This sequence joins TRBV12-3 or TRBV12-4 and TRBJ1-6; unclear D gene. With 3 bases removed from V and 10 bases from J, the gap between germline ends came to 13 bases. The CDR3 sequence is 14 residues long. This chain's CDR3 is CASSFGGGVSPLHF. The CDR3, as DNA: TGTGCCAGCAGTTTCGGAGGAGGTGTCTCACCCCTCCACTTT.

The chain carries TRBV6-5 and TRBJ1-2; a possible D gene is TRBD1 (5 bases). Germline V gives CDR1 MNHEY, CDR2 SVGAGI. This CDR3 contains 12 residues. V was pared by 4 bases and J by 4 bases, with 7 bases between. The CDR3, as DNA: TGTGCCAGCAGTTCGGGGCTCTATGGCTACACCTTC. This encodes CASSSGLYGYTF.

This clonotype is medium-sized. J is TRBJ2-7 and V is TRBV5-6, with 7 bases fitting TRBD2. J gave up 4 bases and V 2 bases, and 9 bases lay outside the gene matches. CDR1 and CDR2 from the germline V gene are SGHDT and YYEEEE. The CDR3 is 15 amino acids. The CDR3: CASSFGRTRNYEQYF. CDR3 bases: TGTGCCAGCAGCTTTGGAAGGACTAGGAATTACGAGCAGTACTTC.

This clonotype has only a few counts. The chain is built from TRBV7-6 and TRBJ2-1; weak D call: TRBD2 (6 bases). The CDR3 consists of 12 residues. Looked up from germline, CDR1 is SGHVS and CDR2 is FNYEAQ. V was clipped by 5 bases and J by 12 bases, with 14 bases between them. CDR3 DNA sequence: TGTGCCAGCAGCCGAGGACTAAGCAGGCAGTTCTTC. Protein: CASSRGLSRQFF. Filled out from reference TRBV7-6 and TRBJ2-1, the complete variable domain reads GAGVSQSPRYKVTKRGQDVALRCDPISGHVSLYWYRQALGQGPEFLTYFNYEAQQDKSGLPNDRFSAERPEGSISTLTIQRTEQRDSAMYRCASSRGLSRQFFGPGTRLTVL.

This chain connects TRBV5-1 to TRBJ2-1; D call uncertain. With 0 bases removed from V and 2 bases from J, the gap between germline ends came to 18 bases. The V gene's germline CDR1 is SGHRS and CDR2 YFSETQ. The CDR3 sequence is 18 residues long. CDR3 protein: CASSLAPGFGLAYNEQFF. The CDR3 DNA is TGCGCCAGCAGCTTGGCCCCTGGTTTCGGGCTTGCCTACAATGAGCAGTTCTTC.

This clonotype was detected only once. The chain carries TRBV7-9 and TRBJ1-3, with 7 bases fitting TRBD1. The CDR3 runs 13 residues. The ends lost 1 base at V and 7 bases at J; junction bases unmatched: 1. Germline V CDR1 and CDR2: SEHNR, FQNEAQ (reference sequence). CDR3 in amino acids: CASSLGGQNTIYF. The DNA for the CDR3 is TGTGCCAGCAGCTTAGGGGGACAGAACACCATATATTTT.

Concerning this clonotype: A read error may explain this, as a much larger clone is one base away. This chain connects TRBV6-5 to TRBJ1-2, with 7 nucleotides matching TRBD1. Germline assignment: CDR1 MNHEY and CDR2 SVGAGI. CDR3 length: 15 amino acids. The CDR3 loop is CARSYLTGTNYGYTF. The CDR3 coding sequence is TGTGCCAGGAGTTACCTGACAGGGACTAACTATGGCTACACCTTC.

As concerns this clonotype: One end of the junction varies from germline; a read error may be responsible. The V call is TRBV6-5, the J call TRBJ1-2; D unresolved. This CDR3 is 14 amino acids long. CDR1 and CDR2 (germline): MNHEY, SVGAGI. The CDR3 DNA reads TGTGCCAGCAGTAACTCGTGGAGGGACTATGGCTACACCTTC. Translated: CASSNSWRDYGYTF.

This clonotype ranks as medium-sized (0.01 to 0.1%). The V and J genes are TRBV18 and TRBJ1-2, with a tentative D call TRBD1 (5 bases). The germline V and J ends were trimmed by 2 bases and 8 bases, with 9 bases remaining between them. Germline values: CDR1 KGHSH, CDR2 LQKENI. This CDR3 has 12 amino acids. DNA for the CDR3: TGTGCCAGCTCACCAGAGAGGGACGGCTACACCTTC. It specifies CASSPERDGYTF.

This chain uses TRBV10-2 with TRBJ2-3, with D tentatively TRBD2 (6 bases). The CDR3 loop spans 14 amino acids. V lost 7 bases, J lost 2 bases, and 13 bases lay in between. CDR1 and CDR2 (germline): WSHSY, SAAADI. CDR3 amino acids: CASNLLAPTDTQYF. CDR3 DNA sequence: TGCGCCAGCAATCTACTAGCCCCCACAGATACGCAGTATTTT.

The chain uses TRBV6-2 or TRBV6-3 and TRBJ2-5, with D tentatively TRBD2 (5 bases). Trimming cost V 5 bases and J 3 bases, with 16 bases left between them. CDR3 length: 15 amino acids. CDR1 is MNHEY and CDR2 is SVGEGT in the germline V gene. CDR3 sequence: CASSPPDPGKETQYF. The CDR3 bases are TGTGCCAGCAGTCCCCCGGACCCCGGGAAAGAGACCCAGTACTTC.

This clonotype was found a few times. The chain employs TRBV6-1 and TRBJ1-6; weak D call: TRBD1 (5 bases). Trimming cost V 3 bases and J 7 bases, with 10 bases left between them. The CDR3 loop spans 14 amino acids. CDR1 and CDR2 (germline): MNHNS, SASEGT. The CDR3 is CASSEGTTNSPLHF. CDR3 sequence (DNA): TGTGCCAGCAGTGAGGGGACCACGAATTCACCCCTCCACTTT.

This clonotype is medium-sized. The chain has TRBV19 and TRBJ2-5, with a tentative D call TRBD1 (5 bases). The CDR3 is 14 residues long. The germline CDR1 and CDR2 sequences are LNHDA and SQIVND (reference sequence). Trimming took off 6 bases at V and 2 bases at J, with 13 bases between the two ends. The CDR3 loop is CASRGAFSQETQYF. For the CDR3, the DNA is TGTGCCAGTAGAGGGGCTTTCTCACAAGAGACCCAGTACTTC.

This clonotype is a singleton in its sample. This chain joins TRBV7-6 and TRBJ1-1; the match to TRBD1 covers 10 bases. Germline V CDR1 and CDR2: SGHVS, FNYEAQ. Trimming took 5 bases from V and 3 from J; bases not matched to a gene: 9. This CDR3 comprises 16 residues. In DNA form, the CDR3 reads TGTGCCAGCAGCAGAGAGACAGGGGGCGCGGACACTGAAGCTTTCTTT. This codes for CASSRETGGADTEAFF.

In this sample, this clonotype turned up once. A much larger clone is a single base away; this may be a read error. The chain carries TRBV6-5 and TRBJ2-7; 12 nucleotides agree with TRBD2. V lost 6 bases, J lost 3 bases, and 6 bases stayed unmatched. The CDR3 is 15 residues long. Germline V CDR1 and CDR2: MNHEY, SVGAGI. CDR3 sequence: CASRGGLAGFYEQYF. CDR3 DNA sequence: TGTGCCAGCAGGGGGGGACTAGCGGGTTTCTACGAGCAGTACTTC.

The chain has TRBV6-6 and TRBJ2-1; 9 bases line up with TRBD2. The CDR3 has 15 amino acids. With V trimmed by 5 bases and J by 8 bases, 10 bases remained unmatched. Germline loops: CDR1 MNHNY, CDR2 SVGAGI (reference sequence). The chain's CDR3 is CASSGAPSGIYEQFF. The CDR3 nucleotides are TGTGCCAGCAGTGGTGCACCTAGCGGGATCTATGAGCAGTTCTTC.

The chain carries TRBV27 and TRBJ1-2; D unclear. Germline CDR1 and CDR2: MNHEY and SMNVEV (reference sequence). V gave up 3 bases and J gave up 8 bases, with 13 bases separating them. The CDR3 covers 13 residues. Here the CDR3 reads CASSFERASGYTF. DNA of the CDR3: TGTGCCAGCAGTTTCGAGAGGGCGTCGGGCTACACCTTC.

In this sample, this clonotype is medium-sized. CDR3 nucleotides: TGTGCCTGGAGTGGGACGTATAATCAGCCCCAGCATTTT. Its translation: CAWSGTYNQPQHF. J is TRBJ1-5 and V is TRBV30, with D uncertain. V lost 1 base to trimming and J lost 4 bases, with 8 bases between them. The CDR3 length is 13 residues. Germline lookup yields CDR1 GTSNPN and CDR2 SVGIG (reference sequence).

By proportion, this clonotype is medium-sized. For the CDR3, the DNA is TGTGCCAGCAATAGACTAGCGGGCGCAGCGAACACCGGGGAGCTGTTTTTT. Its protein is CASNRLAGAANTGELFF. The chain employs TRBV12-3 or TRBV12-4 and TRBJ2-2; TRBD2 aligns across 10 bases. With 7 bases clipped from V and 0 bases from J, the junction kept 8 bases outside the gene matches. This CDR3 region has 17 residues.

The chain carries TRBV5-1 and TRBJ2-2, with 10 bases matching TRBD2. The CDR3 is made up of 16 amino acids. Looked up from germline, CDR1 is SGHRS and CDR2 is YFSETQ. The J segment lost 1 base and the V segment lost 7 bases, leaving 7 bases of the junction unmatched. DNA for the CDR3: TGCGCCAGCGGTGGGGCTAGCGGGAGGAACACCGGGGAGCTGTTTTTT. This codes for CASGGASGRNTGELFF. The variable domain in full, completed from reference TRBV5-1 and TRBJ2-2, reads KAGVTQTPRYLIKTRGQQVTLSCSPISGHRSVSWYQQTPGQGLQFLFEYFSETQRNKGNFPGRFSGRQFSNSRSEMNVSTLELGDSALYLCASGGASGRNTGELFFGEGSRLTVL.

Comment on this clonotype: The junction departs from germline at one end; a sequencing error may be responsible. The chain links TRBV4-3 to TRBJ1-4; unclear D gene. The V gene's germline CDR1 is LGHNA and CDR2 YSLEER. There are 16 residues in the CDR3. This chain's CDR3 is CASSQDSGGRHEKLFF. Written as DNA, the CDR3 is TGTGCCAGCAGCCAAGATTCAGGAGGGAGGCATGAAAAACTGTTTTTT.